Sequencing of this T cell receptor beta chain was carried out in a study of radiation and T cells in renal cell carcinoma. Using immunoSEQ multiplex PCR, the repertoire was profiled, and TCRdb retains in-frame clones only, with some absent. This table holds 87,000 or so clones, about 88% found once. Documented time point: baseline pretreatment blood. Treatment reported: 15 Gy SBRT to primary tumor, nephrectomy 4 weeks later. Trimming cost V 5 bases and J 5 bases; bases outside gene matches: 10. Germline V gene lookup returns CDR1 MNHEY and CDR2 SMNVEV (reference sequence). CDR3 length equals 16 residues.

Sequencing was performed on blood, taken from a patient whose treatment included radiotherapy and nephrectomy. This sequence joins TRBV27 and TRBJ2-5; 11 nucleotides align to TRBD2. The sequence came from a man aged 45-65 years with renal cell carcinoma. In DNA, the CDR3 is TGTGCCAGCAGTCCTGGGACTAGCGGAGTCCTGGAGACCCAGTACTTC. This encodes CASSPGTSGVLETQYF.